Sequencing of this TCR beta chain was carried out in a study of Ad26.COV2.S vaccination and SARS-CoV-2 variants. At the level of the study: The donor participated in the COV1001 trial, in its Ad26.COV2.S arm.

CDR3 length: 12 amino acids. V was pared by 6 bases and J by 7 bases, with 3 bases of the junction left unmatched. CDR1 is MNHEY and CDR2 is SVGAGI in the germline V gene. Indicated treatment: around 19 received Ad26.COV2.S at low or high dose, single or two shots; 5 received placebo; per-sample allocation not given. Sample collection was performed on day 63 after the first vaccine or placebo injection. Produced via immunoSEQ multiplex PCR; TCRdb's table is partial and in-frame only. The sample contains around 450,000 clones, 80% to 95% of which appear only once. The sample consisted of peripheral blood, taken in a trial of Ad26.COV2.S vaccine versus placebo. This chain links TRBV6-5 with TRBJ2-1; TRBD1 agrees at 7 bases. The origin of this receptor is a person aged 18 to 65 who received the Ad26.COV2.S COVID-19 vaccine or a placebo. In DNA, the CDR3 is TGTGCCAGCAGAAGACAGGGAAATGAGCAGTTCTTC. This gives the protein CASRRQGNEQFF.